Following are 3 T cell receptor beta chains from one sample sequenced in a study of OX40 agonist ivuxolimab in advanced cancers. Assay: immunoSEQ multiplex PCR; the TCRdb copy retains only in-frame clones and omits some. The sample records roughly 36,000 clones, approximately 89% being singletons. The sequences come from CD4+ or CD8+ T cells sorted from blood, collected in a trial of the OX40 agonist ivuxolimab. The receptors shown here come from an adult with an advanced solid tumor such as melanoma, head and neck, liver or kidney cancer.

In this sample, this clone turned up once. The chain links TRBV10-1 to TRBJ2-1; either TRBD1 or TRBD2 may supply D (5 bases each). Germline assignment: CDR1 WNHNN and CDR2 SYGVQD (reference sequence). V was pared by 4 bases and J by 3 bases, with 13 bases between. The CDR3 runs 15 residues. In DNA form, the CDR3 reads TGCGCCAGCAGTGGGGGGTCGATTCGCTACAATGAGCAGTTCTTC. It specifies CASSGGSIRYNEQFF.

CDR3: CASSLKGGNYGYTF. CDR3 DNA: TGTGCCAGCAGTTTAAAGGGGGGGAACTATGGCTACACCTTC. The chain employs TRBV27 and TRBJ1-2; weak D call: TRBD1 (6 bases). Germline CDR1 reads MNHEY; CDR2 reads SMNVEV (reference sequence). The CDR3 contains 14 residues. V was pared by 2 bases and J by 2 bases, with 9 bases between.

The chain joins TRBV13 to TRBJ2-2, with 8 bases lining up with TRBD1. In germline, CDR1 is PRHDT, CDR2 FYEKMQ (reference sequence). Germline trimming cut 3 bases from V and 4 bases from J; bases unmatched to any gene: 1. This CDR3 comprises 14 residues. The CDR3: CASSLQGATGELFF. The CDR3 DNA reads TGTGCCAGCAGCTTGCAGGGGGCCACCGGGGAGCTGTTTTTT.